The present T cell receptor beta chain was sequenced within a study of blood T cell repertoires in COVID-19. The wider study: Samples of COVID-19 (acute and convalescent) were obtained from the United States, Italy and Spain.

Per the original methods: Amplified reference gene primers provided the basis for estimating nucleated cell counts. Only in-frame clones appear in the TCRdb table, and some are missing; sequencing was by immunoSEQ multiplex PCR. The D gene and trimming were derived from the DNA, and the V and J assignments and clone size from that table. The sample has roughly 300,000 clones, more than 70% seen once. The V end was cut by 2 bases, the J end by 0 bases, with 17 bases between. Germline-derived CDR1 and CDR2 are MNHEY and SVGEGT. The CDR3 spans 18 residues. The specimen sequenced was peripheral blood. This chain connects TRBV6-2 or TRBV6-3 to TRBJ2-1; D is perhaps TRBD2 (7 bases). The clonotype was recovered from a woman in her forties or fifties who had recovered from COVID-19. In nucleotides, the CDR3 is TGTGCCAGCAGTTACGTGGTCCGTGGGGGGGCCTCCTACAATGAGCAGTTCTTC. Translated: CASSYVVRGGASYNEQFF.